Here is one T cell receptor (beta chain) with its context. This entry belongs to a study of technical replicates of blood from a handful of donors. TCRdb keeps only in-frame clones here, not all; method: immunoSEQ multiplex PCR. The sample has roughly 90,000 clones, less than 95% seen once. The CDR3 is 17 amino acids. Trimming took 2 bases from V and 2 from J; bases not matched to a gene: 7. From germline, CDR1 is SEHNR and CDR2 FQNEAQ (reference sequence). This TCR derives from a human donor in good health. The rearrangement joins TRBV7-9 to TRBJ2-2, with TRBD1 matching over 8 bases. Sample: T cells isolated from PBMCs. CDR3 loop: CASSLMDRESNTGELFF. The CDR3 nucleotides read TGTGCCAGCAGCTTAATGGACAGGGAGTCAAACACCGGGGAGCTGTTTTTT.